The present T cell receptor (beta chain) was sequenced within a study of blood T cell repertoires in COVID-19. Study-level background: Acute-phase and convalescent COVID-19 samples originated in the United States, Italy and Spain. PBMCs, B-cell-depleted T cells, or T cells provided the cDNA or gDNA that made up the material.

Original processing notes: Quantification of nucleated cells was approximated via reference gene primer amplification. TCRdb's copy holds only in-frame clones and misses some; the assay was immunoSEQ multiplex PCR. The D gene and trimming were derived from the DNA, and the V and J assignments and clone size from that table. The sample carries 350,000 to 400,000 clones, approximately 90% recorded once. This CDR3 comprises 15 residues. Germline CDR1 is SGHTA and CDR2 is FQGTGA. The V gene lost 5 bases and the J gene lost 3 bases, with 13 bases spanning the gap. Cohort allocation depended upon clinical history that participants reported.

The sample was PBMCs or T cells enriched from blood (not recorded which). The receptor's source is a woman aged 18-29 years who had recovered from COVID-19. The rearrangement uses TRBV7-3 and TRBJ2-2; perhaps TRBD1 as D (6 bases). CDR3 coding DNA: TGTGCCAGCAGCCAACAGGGCCGGGACACCGGGGAGCTGTTTTTT. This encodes CASSQQGRDTGELFF.